This T cell receptor (beta chain) was retrieved from a study of T cells expressing NK-cell markers. Regarding the study as a whole: About 1.0-8% of CD8+ T cells in about 6 donors belonged to dominant NKG2C+ clonotypes.

Remarks on this clonotype: The target antigen is unknown.

TCRdb re-called the 5' RACE reads and gives one entry per CDR3 protein, without DNA. The sample table sets out roughly 380,000 distinct CDR3 sequences. Specimen: blood T cells: a sorted CD56 or NKG2C T cell subset, CD4+ or CD8+ T cells, or bulk PBMC T cells (not recorded which). The receptor comes from a man aged 18-75 years in good health.

The CDR3 sequence: CASSLVQATDTQYF. This chain links TRBV5-1 with TRBJ2-3. Germline values: CDR1 SGHRS, CDR2 YFSETQ. This CDR3 comprises 14 residues.